These 24 T cell receptor beta chains came from one sample sequenced in a study of regulatory T cells in long-lasting Graves disease. Arm-PCR of CDR3 regions with iRepertoire HTBI primers generated TCR beta libraries. TCRdb used MiXCR to reprocess the multiplex PCR reads, holding one entry per CDR3 protein. The sample includes 400,000 to 500,000 distinct CDR3 sequences, about 17% of them seen just once. Time point noted: newly diagnosed GD, antithyroid drugs for less than 3 months. RNA extracted from PBMCs served as the sequencing template. This same sample was also part of a study on T cells in Graves' hyperthyroidism and ophthalmopathy.

The specimen was peripheral blood mononuclear cells (PBMCs), collected at new diagnosis, from a patient treated with antithyroid drugs. The source of these receptors is a woman under 30 with Graves disease.

At least ten counts were recorded for this clonotype. This chain joins TRBV11-2 and TRBJ1-2; the D gene is possibly TRBD1 (6 bases). Trimming stripped 3 bases from V and 5 bases from J, with 13 bases between. This CDR3 region has 14 residues. CDR1 is SGHAT and CDR2 is FQNNGV in the germline V gene. The CDR3 spells CASSLGGAAYGYTF. CDR3 bases: TGTGCCAGCAGCTTGGGGGGGGCAGCGTATGGCTACACCTTC.

This clonotype was observed a handful of times. CDR3 protein: CASSLLGGGTGELFF. The CDR3 DNA follows: TGTGCCAGCAGTTTATTGGGTGGTGGCACCGGGGAGCTGTTTTTT. The chain links TRBV28 to TRBJ2-2; D is unresolved. From germline, CDR1 is MDHEN and CDR2 SYDVKM. V gave up 1 base and J gave up 4 bases, with 10 bases separating them. The CDR3 spans 15 residues.

This clonotype was picked up many times. The CDR3 here is CASSLSLLGNSPLHF. The CDR3 DNA follows: TGTGCCAGCAGTTTATCCTTGCTAGGAAATTCACCCCTCCACTTT. The V gene is TRBV28, the J gene TRBJ1-6; D ambiguous. CDR1 is MDHEN and CDR2 is SYDVKM in the germline V gene. The V gene lost 1 base and the J gene lost 7 bases, with 11 bases spanning the gap. The CDR3 covers 15 residues. The full variable domain, its missing parts supplied by reference TRBV28 and TRBJ1-6, is DVKVTQSSRYLVKRTGEKVFLECVQDMDHENMFWYRQDPGLGLRLIYFSYDVKMKEKGDIPEGYSVSREKKERFSLILESASTNQTSMYLCASSLSLLGNSPLHFGNGTRLTVT.

This clonotype has only a few counts. The chain joins TRBV18 to TRBJ1-5, with unresolved D. Trimming cost V 1 base and J 2 bases, with 3 bases left between them. The CDR3 extends over 13 amino acids. The germline CDR1 and CDR2 sequences are KGHSH and LQKENI. CDR3 sequence (DNA): TGTGCCAGCTCACCACGGCGCAATCAGCCCCAGCATTTT. Translating gives CASSPRRNQPQHF.

The rearrangement uses TRBV7-2 and TRBJ2-5; no firm D call. CDR3 size: 13 residues. Germline-derived CDR1 and CDR2 are SGHTA and FQGNSA. V shed 5 bases and J shed 2 bases, with 9 bases lying between them. CDR3 region: CASSKDPQETQYF. As DNA, the CDR3 is TGTGCCAGCAGCAAAGATCCGCAAGAGACCCAGTACTTC.

This clonotype was counted a few times. The rearrangement links TRBV20-1 to TRBJ2-7, with 9 bases lining up with TRBD2. V dropped 1 base and J dropped 3; count of bases not matched to a gene: 7. The CDR3 is 15 residues long. Germline CDR1 DFQATT, CDR2 SNEGSKA (reference sequence). This chain's CDR3 is CSARAPGLAFYEQYF. In DNA form, the CDR3 reads TGCAGTGCTAGAGCCCCGGGACTAGCATTCTACGAGCAGTACTTC.

This clonotype was detected a few times. The V and J genes are TRBV10-3 and TRBJ2-7, with 9 positions matching TRBD2. Trimming removed 4 bases from V and 6 bases from J; junction bases left unmatched: 10. Germline CDR1 ENHRY, CDR2 SYGVKD. This CDR3 spans 15 amino acids. For the CDR3, the DNA is TGTGCCATCAGTGGACTAGCGGTTCTATCGGGCGAGCAGTACTTC. This encodes CAISGLAVLSGEQYF.

The CDR3 reads CASSLGQGSGANVLTF. CDR3 coding DNA: TGCGCCAGCAGCTTGGGACAGGGCTCTGGGGCCAACGTCCTGACTTTC. This chain uses TRBV5-1 with TRBJ2-6, with 7 positions matching TRBD1. CDR1 is SGHRS, CDR2 YFSETQ, per germline. This CDR3 spans 16 amino acids. With V trimmed by 0 bases and J by 0 bases, 0 bases remained unmatched.

This clonotype showed up many times. V gene TRBV6-2 or TRBV6-3 combines with J gene TRBJ2-5, with TRBD2 as a possible D gene (5 bases). Germline-derived CDR1 and CDR2 are MNHEY and SVGEGT. Trimming took 3 bases from V and 5 from J, leaving 13 bases between them. This CDR3 region has 14 residues. CDR3 nucleotides: TGTGCCAGCAGTTATTATCCGGGAAGGGAGACCCAGTACTTC. As protein: CASSYYPGRETQYF.

The sample holds a few counts of this clonotype. The V gene is TRBV6-2 or TRBV6-3, the J gene TRBJ2-6; 8 positions match TRBD2. J gave up 6 bases and V 2 bases, and 3 bases lay outside the gene matches. Germline V gives CDR1 MNHEY, CDR2 SVGEGT. The CDR3 contains 15 residues. CDR3 loop: CASSYRGGQANVLTF. The CDR3 DNA reads TGTGCCAGCAGTTACCGGGGGGGTCAGGCCAACGTCCTGACTTTC.

The rearrangement uses TRBV28 and TRBJ2-7; D uncertain. The CDR3 loop spans 11 amino acids. Germline V gene lookup returns CDR1 MDHEN and CDR2 SYDVKM. With 4 bases removed from V and 6 bases from J, the gap between germline ends came to 7 bases. The CDR3 region has the DNA TGTGCCAGCAGTTCCAATCTCGAGCAGTACTTC. Translating it yields CASSSNLEQYF.

The rearrangement joins TRBV28 to TRBJ2-7; 9 nucleotides align to TRBD1. V dropped 0 bases and J dropped 7; count of bases not matched to a gene: 13. This CDR3 region has 17 residues. Per the germline V gene, CDR1 is MDHEN and CDR2 is SYDVKM. The CDR3 reads CASSLWFLGQGPGEQYF. CDR3 DNA sequence: TGTGCCAGCAGTTTATGGTTTTTAGGACAGGGGCCGGGGGAGCAGTACTTC.

As regards this clonotype: This clone may be a read error of a much larger clone one base away. The rearrangement uses TRBV9 and TRBJ2-1; D might be TRBD2 (6 bases). The V and J ends lost 2 bases and 6 bases respectively, with 15 bases between them. Germline V gene lookup returns CDR1 SGDLS and CDR2 YYNGEE. The CDR3 consists of 15 residues. The DNA of the CDR3 is TGTGCCAGCAGCGTCCTGGGAGGACCGGGCAATGAGCAGTTCTTC. The encoded protein is CASSVLGGPGNEQFF.

The sample holds many counts of this clonotype. The chain couples TRBV9 to TRBJ2-7, with TRBD2 matching 8 bases. V shed 1 base, J shed 6 bases, and the junction held 9 bases outside the gene matches. The CDR3 loop spans 15 amino acids. Looked up from germline, CDR1 is SGDLS and CDR2 is YYNGEE. The CDR3 reads CASSVQSGGLSEQYF. CDR3 DNA sequence: TGTGCCAGCAGCGTACAGTCGGGAGGGCTGTCCGAGCAGTACTTC.

This clonotype was seen a few times. The chain carries TRBV19 and TRBJ2-2; 11 nucleotides line up with TRBD2. Per the germline V gene, CDR1 is LNHDA and CDR2 is SQIVND (reference sequence). The CDR3 has 16 amino acids. J was trimmed by 5 bases and V by 6 bases; bases with no gene match: 8. The CDR3 DNA follows: TGTGCCAGTAGGGTAGCGGGAGGGAAGGGGACCGGGGAGCTGTTTTTT. Translation gives CASRVAGGKGTGELFF.

This clonotype has at least ten counts. J is TRBJ2-1 and V is TRBV3-1; tentative D call: TRBD2 (6 bases). Germline CDR1 reads LGHDT; CDR2 reads YNNKEL (reference sequence). V was pared by 11 bases and J by 5 bases, with 19 bases between. The CDR3 extends over 14 amino acids. This CDR3 is CAAAPAGFHNEQFF. The CDR3 DNA follows: TGTGCCGCAGCACCAGCGGGTTTTCACAATGAGCAGTTCTTC.

This clonotype was detected a few times. The chain couples TRBV4-1 to TRBJ2-7; 8 bases fit TRBD1. The CDR3 is made up of 14 amino acids. Germline V gene sequence: CDR1 MGHRA, CDR2 YSYEKL. The V and J ends lost 2 bases and 6 bases, in that order; junction bases with no gene match: 6. The CDR3 coding sequence is TGCGCCAGCAGCCAAAGGCAGGGGGCGGGCGAGCAGTACTTC. It encodes CASSQRQGAGEQYF.

This clonotype has ten or more counts. The chain employs TRBV5-1 and TRBJ1-1; maybe TRBD1 (5 bases). V lost 2 bases and J lost 6, with 8 bases in between. Looked up from germline, CDR1 is SGHRS and CDR2 is YFSETQ. The CDR3 length is 12 residues. The CDR3 here is CASSFEGPEAFF. For the CDR3, the DNA is TGCGCCAGCAGCTTCGAGGGACCTGAAGCTTTCTTT.

The chain has TRBV12-3 or TRBV12-4 and TRBJ1-5, with D maybe TRBD1 (5 bases). The CDR3 totals 15 residues. Trimming took 5 bases from V and 2 from J, leaving 13 bases between them. This CDR3 is CASSSDRSGNQPQHF. CDR3 nucleotides: TGTGCCAGCAGTAGCGACAGATCCGGCAATCAGCCCCAGCATTTT.

This clonotype was recorded at least ten times. The V and J genes are TRBV3-2 and TRBJ1-5; the table's D call of TRBD1 was not tested on the DNA. TRBV3-2 is a recognized pseudogene. This CDR3 is built from 19 residues. CDR3 DNA sequence: TGTGCCAGCAGCCAAGAAACTTCCCTGGACAGGGGAGGCAATCAGCCCCAGCATTTT. Amino acid sequence: CASSQETSLDRGGNQPQHF.

As for this clonotype: This may come from a read error, since a much larger clone is one base off. The V and J genes are TRBV18 and TRBJ1-1; D not resolved. Trimming took 2 bases from V and 5 from J, leaving 9 bases between them. Germline V gives CDR1 KGHSH, CDR2 LQKENI. CDR3 size: 13 residues. The CDR3 DNA reads as TGTGCCAGCTCACCAAGGGTGGGAACTGAAGCTTTCTTT. It is translated as CASSPRVGTEAFF.

Only a few counts were recorded for this clonotype. The chain recombines TRBV4-1 with TRBJ1-2; perhaps TRBD1 as D (5 bases). The length of the CDR3 is 16 residues. Trimming shortened V by 1 base and J by 4 bases, and 16 bases separated the two germline ends. Germline assignment: CDR1 MGHRA and CDR2 YSYEKL. The CDR3 DNA follows: TGCGCCAGCAGCCAAGGCCCGCTCGACAGTCCCTATGGCTACACCTTC. It translates to CASSQGPLDSPYGYTF.

The CDR3 is CASRGTNSYEQYF. Written as DNA, the CDR3 is TGCGCCAGTCGGGGGACTAACTCCTACGAGCAGTACTTC. The V gene is TRBV4-1, the J gene TRBJ2-7; 7 nucleotides align to TRBD2. The ends lost 9 bases at V and 0 bases at J; junction bases unmatched: 5. The CDR3 loop spans 13 amino acids. Looked up from germline, CDR1 is MGHRA and CDR2 is YSYEKL.

The chain uses TRBV29-1 and TRBJ2-3, with a possible D match to TRBD1 (7 bases). Germline values: CDR1 SQVTM, CDR2 ANQGSEA. The CDR3 length is 15 residues. V shed 7 bases and J shed 6 bases, with 23 bases lying between them. CDR3 coding DNA: TGCAGCGCGGAGGGGACAGCCAACGATTTGGATACGCAGTATTTT. Protein product: CSAEGTANDLDTQYF.